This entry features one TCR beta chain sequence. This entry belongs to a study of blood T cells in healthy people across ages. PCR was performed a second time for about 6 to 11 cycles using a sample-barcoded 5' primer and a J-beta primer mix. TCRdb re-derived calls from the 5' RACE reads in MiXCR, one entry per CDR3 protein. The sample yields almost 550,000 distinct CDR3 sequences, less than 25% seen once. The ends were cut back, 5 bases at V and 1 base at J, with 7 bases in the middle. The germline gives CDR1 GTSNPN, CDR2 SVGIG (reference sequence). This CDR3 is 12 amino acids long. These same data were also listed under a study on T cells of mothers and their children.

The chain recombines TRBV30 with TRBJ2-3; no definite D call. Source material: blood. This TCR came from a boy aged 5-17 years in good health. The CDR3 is CAWVPGTDTQYF. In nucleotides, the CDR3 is TGTGCCTGGGTCCCAGGCACAGATACGCAGTATTTT.